These 4 T cell receptor beta chains originate from one sample sequenced in a study of chemoradiotherapy in HPV16-positive cancers. The data were produced by immunoSEQ multiplex PCR, yet TCRdb's version contains in-frame clones alone and is incomplete. The data contain about 12,000 clones, approximately 79% of them singletons. Specimen collection occurred from a patient who underwent chemoradiotherapy. These TCRs come from a human donor with HPV-associated anogenital cancer.

This chain connects TRBV9 to TRBJ2-1; no clear D gene. The CDR3 totals 16 residues. Trimming removed 4 bases from V and 4 bases from J, with 18 bases in between. CDR1 and CDR2 from the germline V gene are SGDLS and YYNGEE. The CDR3 loop reads CASSPRLKSPYNEQFF. CDR3 nucleotide sequence: TGTGCCAGCAGCCCAAGACTTAAATCTCCTTACAATGAGCAGTTCTTC. The full variable domain, in which reference TRBV9 and TRBJ2-1 provide the parts outside the CDR3, is DSGVTQTPKHLITATGQRVTLRCSPRSGDLSVYWYQQSLDQGLQFLIQYYNGEERAKGNILERFSAQQFPDLHSELNLSSLELGDSALYFCASSPRLKSPYNEQFFGPGTRLTVL.

This clone has only a few counts. The rearrangement uses TRBV6-1 and TRBJ2-7, with unresolved D. CDR1 and CDR2 (germline): MNHNS, SASEGT. The CDR3 spans 11 residues. The germline V and J ends were trimmed by 1 base and 6 bases, with 4 bases remaining between them. The CDR3 sequence: CASSEVFEQYF. The CDR3 DNA follows: TGTGCCAGCAGTGAAGTTTTCGAGCAGTACTTC.

The rearrangement uses TRBV2 and TRBJ2-1; tentative D call: TRBD2 (6 bases). This CDR3 spans 13 amino acids. Germline CDR1 is SNHLY and CDR2 is FYNNEI. V was pared by 11 bases and J by 10 bases, with 21 bases between. The CDR3 loop is CAGRPGSAGEQFF. DNA of the CDR3: TGTGCCGGTCGACCAGGGTCCGCGGGAGAGCAGTTCTTC.

The chain is built from TRBV5-6 and TRBJ2-3, with 8 nucleotides matching TRBD2. J lost 4 bases, V lost 2 bases, and 9 bases had no gene match. CDR1 is SGHDT and CDR2 is YYEEEE in the germline V gene. CDR3 size: 16 residues. This CDR3 reads CASSFLGLGVPDTQYF. The CDR3, as DNA: TGTGCCAGCAGCTTCTTGGGACTAGGAGTCCCAGATACGCAGTATTTT.